This TCR beta chain was recovered during a study of shared clonotypes between healthy human individuals. The CDR3 totals 15 residues. Trimming took 5 bases from V and 4 from J, leaving 17 bases between them. Germline V lookup: CDR1 SGHRS, CDR2 YFSETQ. Data came from immunoSEQ multiplex PCR; TCRdb stores just in-frame clones and leaves some out. The table records 2 million to 2.5 million clones, around 90% of them present only once. The chain combines TRBV5-1 with TRBJ2-3, with a possible D match to TRBD2 (6 bases). Sequencing was done on a sample of naive CD4+ T cells from PBMCs. Subset in this sample: CD45RA+ positively selected. This sequence originates from a man younger than 35 in good health. Some clones in this sample may be carry-over from other donors' samples. CDR3 DNA sequence: TGCGCCAGCAGTTCCTACGGGGGATCCGCAGATACGCAGTATTTT. It yields the protein CASSSYGGSADTQYF.